The next 28 T cell receptor beta chains were all read from a single sample in a study of T cell changes during pregnancy in multiple sclerosis. This table comes from immunoSEQ multiplex PCR, and its TCRdb copy is limited to in-frame clones, with some not included. The sample records some 60,000 clones, about nine tenths being singletons. Source: CD4+ T cells from peripheral blood mononuclear cells, taken in the first trimester of pregnancy. Receptor source: a female donor with multiple sclerosis, enrolled in a pregnancy study.

CDR3 protein: CASSVEASGSTDTQYF. DNA of the CDR3: TGTGCCAGCAGCGTAGAGGCTAGCGGTAGCACAGATACGCAGTATTTT. The chain couples TRBV9 to TRBJ2-3; TRBD2 matches 7 bases. This CDR3 comprises 16 residues. Trimming removed 0 bases from V and 0 bases from J; junction bases left unmatched: 4. Germline CDR1 is SGDLS and CDR2 is YYNGEE.

This rearrangement joins TRBV18 to TRBJ1-6; D unresolved. The CDR3 loop spans 15 amino acids. Germline V gene lookup returns CDR1 KGHSH and CDR2 LQKENI. With 3 bases removed from V and 7 bases from J, the gap between germline ends came to 13 bases. The CDR3 sequence is CASSPDATRNSPLHF. CDR3 in DNA: TGTGCCAGCTCACCGGACGCCACTAGGAATTCACCCCTCCACTTT.

The CDR3 DNA reads TGTGCCAGCAGCTCCACTAACACCGGGGAGCTGTTTTTT. Translating gives CASSSTNTGELFF. V and J are TRBV11-3 and TRBJ2-2; D not certain. Germline lookup yields CDR1 SGHNT and CDR2 YENEEA. Trimming stripped 4 bases from V and 2 bases from J, with 5 bases between. This CDR3 comprises 13 residues.

The gene calls are TRBV6-1 and TRBJ2-5; weak D call: TRBD1 (5 bases). Germline V lookup: CDR1 MNHNS, CDR2 SASEGT. This CDR3 is built from 17 residues. Trimming stripped 1 base from V and 2 bases from J, with 17 bases between. The CDR3 bases are TGTGCCAGCAGTGAAGGAGTTCCAGGGTCCCTTCAAGAGACCCAGTACTTC. Translated, it gives CASSEGVPGSLQETQYF.

V and J are TRBV29-1 and TRBJ1-2, with TRBD1 as a possible D gene (6 bases). This CDR3 spans 16 amino acids. Germline V gene lookup returns CDR1 SQVTM and CDR2 ANQGSEA. With 3 bases removed from V and 4 bases from J, the gap between germline ends came to 21 bases. The DNA of the CDR3 is TGCAGCGTTGAGGGGACACCAGTGGGGTTCTCCTATGGCTACACCTTC. Protein: CSVEGTPVGFSYGYTF. The full variable domain, completed using reference TRBV29-1 and TRBJ1-2, is SAVISQKPSRDICQRGTSLTIQCQVDSQVTMMFWYRQQPGQSLTLIATANQGSEATYESGFVIDKFPISRPNLTFSTLTVSNMSPEDSSIYLCSVEGTPVGFSYGYTFGSGTRLTVV.

V and J are TRBV7-8 and TRBJ2-3; weak D call: TRBD2 (6 bases). This CDR3 region has 14 residues. Germline CDR1 is SGHVS and CDR2 is FQNEAQ. Trimming left V 5 bases short and J 0 bases short, with 9 bases between. Here the CDR3 reads CASSPRGSTDTQYF. The CDR3 nucleotides are TGTGCCAGCAGCCCCCGGGGGAGCACAGATACGCAGTATTTT.

The V gene is TRBV11-2, the J gene TRBJ1-1; D not certain. Germline CDR1 reads SGHAT; CDR2 reads FQNNGV. V was cut by 1 base and J by 2 bases, with 5 bases left in between. The CDR3 extends over 13 amino acids. CDR3 protein: CASSLAGNTEAFF. CDR3 DNA: TGTGCCAGCAGCTTAGCAGGAAACACTGAAGCTTTCTTT.

The V call is TRBV4-2, the J call TRBJ1-2; unclear D gene. The CDR3 consists of 13 residues. Looked up from germline, CDR1 is LGHNA and CDR2 is YNFKEQ. Trimming cost V 0 bases and J 4 bases, with 6 bases left between them. CDR3 loop: CASSQDPSYGYTF. Written as DNA, the CDR3 is TGTGCCAGCAGCCAAGATCCCAGCTATGGCTACACCTTC.

V gene TRBV5-4 combines with J gene TRBJ1-1; possibly TRBD1 for D (5 bases). Germline V gene sequence: CDR1 SGHNT, CDR2 YYREEE (reference sequence). The CDR3 contains 14 residues. V lost 1 base to trimming and J lost 2 bases, with 9 bases between them. The CDR3 loop is CASSLLTDNTEAFF. For the CDR3, the DNA is TGTGCCAGCAGCTTGCTGACAGACAACACTGAAGCTTTCTTT.

V and J are TRBV2 and TRBJ1-5; D gene uncertain. With 3 bases removed from V and 5 bases from J, the gap between germline ends came to 11 bases. Germline values: CDR1 SNHLY, CDR2 FYNNEI. This CDR3 has 14 amino acids. CDR3 DNA: TGTGCCAGCAGTGATAAGTTGGCCGATCAGCCCCAGCATTTT. Translation: CASSDKLADQPQHF.

The chain recombines TRBV7-2 with TRBJ2-7, with TRBD2 identical over 9 bases. Germline CDR1 SGHTA, CDR2 FQGNSA. V gave up 2 bases and J gave up 0 bases; unmatched junction bases: 5. The CDR3 length is 16 residues. The CDR3, as DNA: TGTGCCAGCAGCTTACGCGGGGGGGCAAGCTCCTACGAGCAGTACTTC. It translates to CASSLRGGASSYEQYF.

The rearrangement uses TRBV2 and TRBJ1-6; possible D gene TRBD1, 5 bases. The germline gives CDR1 SNHLY, CDR2 FYNNEI. The CDR3 sequence is 17 residues long. Between the trimmed V and J ends, which lost 5 bases and 1 base, there was a span of 15 bases. The CDR3 bases are TGTGCCAGCAGTCCGGCGCGGGGGACGTCCTATAATTCACCCCTCCACTTT. Its protein product is CASSPARGTSYNSPLHF.

This chain connects TRBV6-5 to TRBJ1-2; TRBD1 agrees at 7 bases. CDR3 size: 14 residues. Germline V gene lookup returns CDR1 MNHEY and CDR2 SVGAGI. The trim removed 6 bases at V and 10 bases at J, leaving 14 bases unmatched. The CDR3 sequence is CASSEDRRSWDYTF. DNA for the CDR3: TGTGCCAGCAGCGAGGACAGGCGGAGCTGGGACTACACCTTC.

The chain couples TRBV28 to TRBJ1-2; the D gene is possibly TRBD1 (6 bases). Trimming pared 5 bases from V and 4 bases from J, leaving 14 bases between. Germline CDR1 reads MDHEN; CDR2 reads SYDVKM. The CDR3 is 14 residues long. CDR3 amino acids: CASSLQTGSYGYTF. In DNA form, the CDR3 reads TGTGCCAGCAGTCTCCAGACAGGCTCCTATGGCTACACCTTC.

The rearrangement links TRBV7-2 to TRBJ2-5; D gene uncertain. This CDR3 is built from 13 residues. Deletions cut 3 bases from V and 1 base from J, with 6 bases between. Per the germline V gene, CDR1 is SGHTA and CDR2 is FQGNSA. The CDR3 sequence is CASSFQRQETQYF. CDR3 sequence (DNA): TGTGCCAGCAGCTTTCAGCGCCAAGAGACCCAGTACTTC.

The genes are TRBV5-4 and TRBJ2-7, with 8 bases matching TRBD1. J gave up 3 bases and V 4 bases, and 12 bases lay outside the gene matches. Germline-derived CDR1 and CDR2 are SGHNT and YYREEE (reference sequence). CDR3 length: 16 residues. The CDR3 is CASSPMGAGGFYEQYF. In DNA, the CDR3 is TGTGCCAGCAGCCCTATGGGGGCAGGGGGCTTCTACGAGCAGTACTTC.

This clone was counted between two and nine times. This chain connects TRBV14 to TRBJ1-1; no reliable D call. The CDR3 runs 15 residues. Germline values: CDR1 SGHDN, CDR2 FVKESK. V lost 1 base and J lost 0, with 9 bases in between. The CDR3 sequence is CASSQGSQMNTEAFF. The CDR3 nucleotides read TGTGCCAGCAGCCAAGGGAGTCAGATGAACACTGAAGCTTTCTTT.

The chain recombines TRBV7-2 with TRBJ2-5; the match to TRBD2 covers 15 bases. The CDR3 is 16 amino acids. CDR1 SGHTA and CDR2 FQGNSA come from the germline V gene. V lost 1 base, J lost 5 bases, and 2 bases stayed unmatched. CDR3 in DNA: TGTGCCAGCAGCTTAGGGACTAGCGGGGGGGCGGAGACCCAGTACTTC. It specifies CASSLGTSGGAETQYF.

The V call is TRBV29-1, the J call TRBJ2-4, with D tentatively TRBD2 (6 bases). Germline V gives CDR1 SQVTM, CDR2 ANQGSEA. CDR3 length: 12 amino acids. V gave up 4 bases and J gave up 8 bases, with 12 bases separating them. The CDR3 loop reads CSVAYGGDIQYF. CDR3 bases: TGCAGCGTTGCATACGGCGGGGACATTCAGTACTTC.

CDR3 region: CASSYSMSYEQYF. The DNA for the CDR3 is TGTGCCAGCAGTTACTCGATGAGTTACGAGCAGTACTTC. The rearrangement links TRBV6-6 to TRBJ2-7; D gene unclear. V was clipped by 0 bases and J by 4 bases, with 7 bases between them. This CDR3 comprises 13 residues. Germline V gene sequence: CDR1 MNHNY, CDR2 SVGAGI (reference sequence).

This chain connects TRBV4-3 to TRBJ2-3; possible D gene TRBD2, 6 bases. The V and J ends lost 0 bases and 2 bases respectively, with 9 bases between them. The CDR3 length is 15 residues. Germline CDR1 and CDR2: LGHNA and YSLEER. The CDR3 sequence is CASSQDGGNTDTQYF. CDR3 nucleotides: TGCGCCAGCAGCCAAGACGGCGGGAACACAGATACGCAGTATTTT.

The chain links TRBV5-1 to TRBJ1-6, with D unclear. The CDR3 has 15 residues. Trimming took off 0 bases at V and 14 bases at J, with 18 bases between the two ends. Germline lookup yields CDR1 SGHRS and CDR2 YFSETQ. CDR3 in amino acids: CASSLGTWAQRTLHF. DNA for the CDR3: TGCGCCAGCAGCTTGGGAACTTGGGCCCAACGGACCCTCCACTTT.

The chain has TRBV7-9 and TRBJ2-3; no definite D call. V was shortened by 5 bases and J by 4 bases, with 7 bases between the two germline ends. The CDR3 loop spans 12 amino acids. Germline CDR1 SEHNR, CDR2 FQNEAQ (reference sequence). CDR3 amino acids: CASSPQADTQYF. The DNA for the CDR3 is TGTGCCAGCAGCCCCCAGGCAGATACGCAGTATTTT. Full variable domain (missing parts from reference TRBV7-9 and TRBJ2-3): DTGVSQNPRHKITKRGQNVTFRCDPISEHNRLYWYRQTLGQGPEFLTYFQNEAQLEKSRLLSDRFSAERPKGSFSTLEIQRTEQGDSAMYLCASSPQADTQYFGPGTRLTVL.

The chain uses TRBV18 and TRBJ2-2; 8 bases align to TRBD1. This CDR3 region has 15 residues. The J segment lost 4 bases and the V segment lost 7 bases, leaving 8 bases of the junction unmatched. From germline, CDR1 is KGHSH and CDR2 LQKENI. The CDR3 here is CASFTGGSITGELFF. CDR3 nucleotides: TGTGCCAGCTTCACAGGGGGAAGCATCACCGGGGAGCTGTTTTTT. The full variable domain, its missing parts supplied by reference TRBV18 and TRBJ2-2, is NAGVMQNPRHLVRRRGQEARLRCSPMKGHSHVYWYRQLPEEGLKFMVYLQKENIIDESGMPKERFSAEFPKEGPSILRIQQVVRGDSAAYFCASFTGGSITGELFFGEGSRLTVL.

The V gene is TRBV4-1, the J gene TRBJ1-1; perhaps TRBD1 as D (6 bases). Trimming took 3 bases from V and 0 from J, leaving 11 bases between them. Germline lookup yields CDR1 MGHRA and CDR2 YSYEKL. The length of the CDR3 is 15 residues. The CDR3 DNA reads as TGCGCCAGCAGCCATACCGGACAGTTGAACACTGAAGCTTTCTTT. This translates into CASSHTGQLNTEAFF.

V and J are TRBV5-6 and TRBJ2-5; 12 nucleotides agree with TRBD2. Unmatched junction bases numbered 3, after V lost 0 bases and J lost 6 bases. Germline V CDR1 and CDR2: SGHDT, YYEEEE. This CDR3 region has 15 residues. The DNA of the CDR3 is TGTGCCAGCAGCTTGGGGACTAGCGGGGTTCAGACCCAGTACTTC. Its translation is CASSLGTSGVQTQYF.

V gene TRBV11-2 combines with J gene TRBJ1-2; 7 bases map to TRBD1. V lost 2 bases to trimming and J lost 1 base; unmatched junction nucleotides: 7. This CDR3 has 16 amino acids. Germline CDR1 is SGHAT and CDR2 is FQNNGV. The CDR3 sequence: CASSLFGGQLNYGYTF. CDR3 in DNA: TGTGCCAGCAGCTTATTTGGGGGACAGCTTAACTATGGCTACACCTTC.

The chain recombines TRBV6-6 with TRBJ2-1, with TRBD2 matching over 7 bases. The CDR3 consists of 15 residues. The germline gives CDR1 MNHNY, CDR2 SVGAGI (reference sequence). Trimming cost V 0 bases and J 9 bases; bases outside gene matches: 8. In DNA, the CDR3 is TGTGCCAGCAGTTACTCACCGGGGGGTGCAAGTGAGCAGTTCTTC. This gives the protein CASSYSPGGASEQFF.